This TCR beta chain was obtained from a study of blood T cell repertoires in COVID-19. In the original processing: How many nucleated cells were present was estimated from reference gene primer amplification. Sequencing used immunoSEQ multiplex PCR; TCRdb keeps in-frame clones, though not all of them. Clone size and V and J calls were adopted from that table, with D and trimming inferred from the DNA. The profile shows roughly 18,000 clones, approximately 91% of them singletons. The CDR3 is made up of 15 amino acids. The J segment lost 4 bases and the V segment lost 0 bases, leaving 7 bases of the junction unmatched. Germline V gene data show CDR1 as SGDLS and CDR2 as YYNGEE.

The receptor comes from a human donor in a cohort sampled during active COVID-19. The chain uses TRBV9 and TRBJ2-7, with TRBD2 matching 7 bases. The source material was peripheral blood. This chain's CDR3 is CASSVEAGESYEQYF. The DNA for the CDR3 is TGTGCCAGCAGCGTAGAGGCGGGAGAGTCTTACGAGCAGTACTTC.